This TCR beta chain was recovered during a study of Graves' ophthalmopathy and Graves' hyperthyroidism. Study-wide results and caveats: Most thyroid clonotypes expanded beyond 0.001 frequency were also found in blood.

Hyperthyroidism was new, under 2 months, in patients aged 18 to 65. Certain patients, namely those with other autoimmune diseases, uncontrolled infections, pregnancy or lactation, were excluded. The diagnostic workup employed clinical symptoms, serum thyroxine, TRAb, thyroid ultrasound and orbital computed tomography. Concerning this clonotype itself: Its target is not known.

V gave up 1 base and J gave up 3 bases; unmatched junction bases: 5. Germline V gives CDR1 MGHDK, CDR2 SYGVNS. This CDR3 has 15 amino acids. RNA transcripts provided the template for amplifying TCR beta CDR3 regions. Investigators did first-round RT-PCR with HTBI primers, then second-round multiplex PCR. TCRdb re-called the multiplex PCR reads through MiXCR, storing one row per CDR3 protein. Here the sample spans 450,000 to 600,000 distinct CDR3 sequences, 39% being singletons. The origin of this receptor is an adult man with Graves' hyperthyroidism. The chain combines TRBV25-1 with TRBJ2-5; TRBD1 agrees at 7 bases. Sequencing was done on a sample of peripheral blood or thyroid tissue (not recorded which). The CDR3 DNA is TGTGCCAGCAGTGAATCGGACAGGTGGGAAGAGACCCAGTACTTC. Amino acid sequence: CASSESDRWEETQYF.